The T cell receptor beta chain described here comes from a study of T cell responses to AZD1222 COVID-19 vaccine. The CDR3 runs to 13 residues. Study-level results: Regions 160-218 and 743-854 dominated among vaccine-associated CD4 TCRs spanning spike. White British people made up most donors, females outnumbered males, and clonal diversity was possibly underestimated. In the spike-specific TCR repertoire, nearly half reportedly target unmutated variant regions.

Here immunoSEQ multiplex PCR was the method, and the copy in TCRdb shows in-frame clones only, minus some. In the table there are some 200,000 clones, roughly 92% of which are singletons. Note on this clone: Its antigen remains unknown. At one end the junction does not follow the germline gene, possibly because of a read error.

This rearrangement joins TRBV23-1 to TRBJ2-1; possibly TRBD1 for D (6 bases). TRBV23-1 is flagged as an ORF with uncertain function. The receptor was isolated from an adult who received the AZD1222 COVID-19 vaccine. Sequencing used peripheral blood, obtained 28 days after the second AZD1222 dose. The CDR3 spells CAGRGIGYNEQFF. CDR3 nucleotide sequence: TGCGCCGGCAGGGGAATAGGCTACAATGAGCAGTTCTTC.